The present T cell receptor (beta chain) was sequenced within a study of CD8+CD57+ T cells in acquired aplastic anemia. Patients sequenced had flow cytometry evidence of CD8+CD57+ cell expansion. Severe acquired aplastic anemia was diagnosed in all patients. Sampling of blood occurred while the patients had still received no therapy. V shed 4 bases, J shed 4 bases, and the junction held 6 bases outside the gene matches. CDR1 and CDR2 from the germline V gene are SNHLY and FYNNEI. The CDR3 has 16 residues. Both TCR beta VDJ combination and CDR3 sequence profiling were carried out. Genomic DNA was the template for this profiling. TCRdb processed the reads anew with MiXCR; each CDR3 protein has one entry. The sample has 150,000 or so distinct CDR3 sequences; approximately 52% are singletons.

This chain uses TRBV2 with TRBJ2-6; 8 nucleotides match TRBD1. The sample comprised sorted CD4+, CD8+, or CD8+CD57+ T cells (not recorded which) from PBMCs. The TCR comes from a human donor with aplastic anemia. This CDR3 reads CASSGRTGTGANVLTF. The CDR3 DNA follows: TGTGCCAGCAGTGGGAGGACAGGGACCGGGGCCAACGTCCTGACTTTC. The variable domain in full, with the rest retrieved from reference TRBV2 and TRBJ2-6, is EPEVTQTPSHQVTQMGQEVILRCVPISNHLYFYWYRQILGQKVEFLVSFYNNEISEKSEIFDDQFSVERPDGSNFTLKIRSTKLEDSAMYFCASSGRTGTGANVLTFGAGSRLTVL.